This T cell receptor (beta chain) was documented in a study of blood T cell repertoires in COVID-19. The CDR3 loop spans 15 amino acids. Deletions cut 5 bases from V and 0 bases from J, with 13 bases between. Germline V CDR1 and CDR2: MNHEY, SVGAGI. Authors' processing steps: By means of reference gene primer amplification, nucleated cell counts were estimated. TCRdb's copy holds only in-frame clones and misses some; the assay was immunoSEQ multiplex PCR. V and J calls and clone size are copied from that table; D and trimming were computed from the DNA. The profile covers roughly 140,000 clones, with 85% to 90% appearing a single time and approximately 1.2% taken by the ten largest.

The chain combines TRBV6-5 with TRBJ1-2, with D possibly TRBD1 on 5 matching bases. Input material: PBMCs or T cells enriched from blood (not recorded which). The clonotype comes from a woman aged 30 to 39 with acute COVID-19. As DNA, the CDR3 is TGTGCCAGCAGTCGGGGGTATGGAGCTAACTATGGCTACACCTTC. Amino acid sequence: CASSRGYGANYGYTF.